This T cell receptor (beta chain) was documented in a study of blood T cell repertoires in COVID-19. Study-wide background: The United States, Italy and Spain were the sources of the acute and convalescent COVID-19 samples. PBMCs, B-cell-depleted T cells, or T cells provided the cDNA or gDNA that made up the material.

As handled by the study authors: Reference gene primers were amplified, and this amplification served to estimate nucleated cell counts. The table came from immunoSEQ multiplex PCR; TCRdb's copy has only in-frame clones and leaves some out. That table furnishes V, J and clone size, whereas the DNA furnished D and trimming. The data hold some 76,000 clones, with more than 75% observed a single time. The sample consisted of peripheral blood. This sequence originates from a human donor in a cohort sampled during active COVID-19.

The CDR3 reads CASSIAASGAGELFF. The CDR3 coding sequence is TGTGCCAGTAGTATAGCGGCTAGTGGCGCCGGGGAGCTGTTTTTT. The chain couples TRBV19 to TRBJ2-2; D unclear. Trimming took 1 base from V and 6 from J, leaving 12 bases between them. There are 15 residues in the CDR3. Germline V lookup: CDR1 LNHDA, CDR2 SQIVND (reference sequence).